A single sample is the source of the 8 T cell receptor beta chains below, sequenced in a study of cytomegalovirus exposure and HLA in healthy donors. The PCR was carried out with 60 Vbeta primers and 13 Jbeta primers. The repertoire was sequenced with immunoSEQ multiplex PCR; TCRdb's copy has only in-frame clones and lacks some. The sample consists of 150,000 or so clones, less than 10% of them appearing once. Sequencing was done on a sample of PBMCs. Receptors were obtained from a man aged 50 to 59 in good health and CMV-seronegative.

The chain carries TRBV25-1 and TRBJ1-2; no reliable D call. Trimming pared 1 base from V and 5 bases from J, leaving 17 bases between. From germline, CDR1 is MGHDK and CDR2 SYGVNS. The CDR3 extends over 16 amino acids. The CDR3 nucleotides are TGTGCCAGCAGTGAATGGGCTTCCGACGTTGGGTATGGCTACACCTTC. Translated: CASSEWASDVGYGYTF.

V and J are TRBV19 and TRBJ2-6, with D perhaps matching TRBD2 (5 bases). The CDR3 runs 15 residues. V was trimmed by 4 bases and J by 0 bases, leaving 7 bases between them. The germline V gene encodes CDR1 LNHDA and CDR2 SQIVND (reference sequence). CDR3 sequence: CASSSRGSGANVLTF. The CDR3 bases are TGTGCCAGTAGTAGCCGGGGCTCTGGGGCCAACGTCCTGACTTTC.

The rearrangement joins TRBV19 to TRBJ1-2; possible D gene TRBD1, 6 bases. Germline CDR1 and CDR2: LNHDA and SQIVND (reference sequence). The CDR3 sequence is 14 residues long. V lost 6 bases and J 2 bases, leaving 13 bases between the germline ends. The CDR3 sequence: CASSGQSYNYGYTF. DNA for the CDR3: TGTGCCAGTAGCGGACAGTCGTACAACTATGGCTACACCTTC.

J is TRBJ1-2 and V is TRBV4-2; tentatively, D is TRBD1 (6 bases). The CDR3 has 16 amino acids. Germline lookup yields CDR1 LGHNA and CDR2 YNFKEQ. V lost 1 base and J 4 bases, leaving 16 bases between the germline ends. This CDR3 reads CASSQGGNQGFYGYTF. Here the CDR3 DNA reads TGTGCCAGCAGCCAAGGAGGAAATCAGGGGTTCTATGGCTACACCTTC.

V gene TRBV4-2 combines with J gene TRBJ2-7; TRBD1 agrees at 8 bases. The CDR3 spans 16 residues. The J segment lost 2 bases and the V segment lost 2 bases, leaving 8 bases of the junction unmatched. Germline-derived CDR1 and CDR2 are LGHNA and YNFKEQ. Here the CDR3 reads CASSQKDRDGAYEQYF. The CDR3 DNA reads as TGTGCCAGCAGCCAAAAGGACAGGGACGGAGCCTACGAGCAGTACTTC.

The chain couples TRBV15 to TRBJ1-2; 9 bases match TRBD1. There are 15 residues in the CDR3. The V gene's germline CDR1 is LNHNV and CDR2 YYDKDF (reference sequence). Trimming took 0 bases from V and 3 from J; bases not matched to a gene: 2. CDR3: CATSRDRTGDYGYTF. For the CDR3, the DNA is TGTGCCACCAGCAGAGATCGGACAGGGGACTATGGCTACACCTTC.

This clone has just a few counts. This chain uses TRBV30 with TRBJ1-4, with D possibly being TRBD1 (6 bases). The germline V gene has CDR1 GTSNPN and CDR2 SVGIG (reference sequence). V lost 7 bases, J lost 9 bases, and 15 bases lay in between. This CDR3 spans 12 amino acids. CDR3 DNA sequence: TGTGCCTTACTCCCGGGACACCAAAAACTGTTTTTT. It encodes CALLPGHQKLFF. Together with reference TRBV30 and TRBJ1-4, the CDR3 gives the full variable domain: SQTIHQWPATLVQPVGSPLSLECTVEGTSNPNLYWYRQAAGRGLQLLFYSVGIGQISSEVPQNLSASRPQDRQFILSSKKLLLSDSGFYLCALLPGHQKLFFGSGTQLSVL.

The chain employs TRBV5-6 and TRBJ1-1; D possibly corresponds to TRBD1 (6 bases). Germline V gene lookup returns CDR1 SGHDT and CDR2 YYEEEE. The CDR3 loop spans 15 amino acids. V lost 0 bases and J 4 bases, leaving 13 bases between the germline ends. The CDR3 DNA follows: TGTGCCAGCAGCTTGGTTTCTGGACAGACCACTGAAGCTTTCTTT. Protein sequence: CASSLVSGQTTEAFF.